Following are 28 T cell receptor beta chains from one sample sequenced in a study of blood T cell repertoires in COVID-19. The method was immunoSEQ multiplex PCR; TCRdb's version includes in-frame clones alone and lacks a portion of them. Among about 170,000 clones, 85% were seen once, and the ten largest hold approximately 3%. Sequencing was carried out using peripheral blood. The receptors were gathered from a human donor with acute or convalescent COVID-19. The donor label of this sample is uncertain.

This chain joins TRBV27 and TRBJ2-7; D might be TRBD1 (6 bases). Trimming removed 3 bases from V and 3 bases from J, with 12 bases in between. Germline V gene sequence: CDR1 MNHEY, CDR2 SMNVEV (reference sequence). This CDR3 is 14 amino acids long. Here the CDR3 reads CASSFAGTYYEQYF. CDR3 DNA: TGTGCCAGCAGTTTCGCCGGGACATACTACGAGCAGTACTTC.

This clone appeared a single time. The chain couples TRBV3-1 (or the pseudogene TRBV3-2) to TRBJ2-1, with D unclear. The CDR3 is 12 residues long. Trimming cost V 1 base and J 7 bases, with 5 bases left between them. Germline CDR1 LGHDT, CDR2 YNNKEL (reference sequence). The CDR3 spells CASSQVVNEQFF. CDR3 nucleotide sequence: TGTGCCAGCAGCCAAGTAGTGAATGAGCAGTTCTTC.

In DNA, the CDR3 is TGTGCCTGGAGTAGGCAGGGTAGGGAAAAACTGTTTTTT. Protein: CAWSRQGREKLFF. The chain employs TRBV30 and TRBJ1-4, with D possibly matching TRBD1 (5 bases). In germline, CDR1 is GTSNPN, CDR2 SVGIG (reference sequence). The CDR3 length is 13 residues. The V end lost 2 bases, the J end lost 8 bases, and 12 bases lay between the germline ends. Drawing the rest from reference TRBV30 and TRBJ1-4, the complete variable domain is SQTIHQWPATLVQPVGSPLSLECTVEGTSNPNLYWYRQAAGRGLQLLFYSVGIGQISSEVPQNLSASRPQDRQFILSSKKLLLSDSGFYLCAWSRQGREKLFFGSGTQLSVL.

V is TRBV27 and J is TRBJ2-5; 7 bases align to TRBD1. CDR3 length: 14 residues. V trimming: 6 bases; J trimming: 4 bases; junction bases outside the gene matches: 8. Germline CDR1 MNHEY, CDR2 SMNVEV (reference sequence). The CDR3 coding sequence is TGTGCCAGCAGCTCAACAGGGGTGGGAGAGACCCAGTACTTC. Its translation is CASSSTGVGETQYF.

This chain links TRBV7-8 with TRBJ2-3; 9 nucleotides align to TRBD1. Germline CDR1 SGHVS, CDR2 FQNEAQ. The CDR3 spans 16 residues. The V and J ends lost 5 bases and 4 bases, in that order; junction bases with no gene match: 10. The CDR3 sequence is CASSIGTGSRADTQYF. Here the CDR3 DNA reads TGTGCCAGCAGCATTGGGACAGGGAGTAGAGCAGATACGCAGTATTTT.

This chain's CDR3 is CASSMGTGGARGEKLFF. The CDR3, as DNA: TGTGCCAGTAGTATGGGGACAGGGGGCGCCCGGGGGGAAAAACTGTTTTTT. The chain uses TRBV19 and TRBJ1-4, with 12 bases that match TRBD1. With V trimmed by 3 bases and J by 8 bases, 10 bases remained unmatched. The CDR3 has 17 amino acids. Looked up from germline, CDR1 is LNHDA and CDR2 is SQIVND (reference sequence).

This chain uses TRBV9 with TRBJ2-2, with TRBD2 matching over 7 bases. Trimming took 6 bases from V and 5 from J; bases not matched to a gene: 13. Germline CDR1 is SGDLS and CDR2 is YYNGEE. The CDR3 consists of 16 residues. The CDR3 DNA reads TGTGCCAGCACCTCGCTAGTAGGGGAGGGGACCGGGGAGCTGTTTTTT. Its protein is CASTSLVGEGTGELFF.

V usage is TRBV3-1 (or the pseudogene TRBV3-2) and J usage is TRBJ1-3; D gene unclear. Trimming shortened V by 1 base and J by 2 bases, and 6 bases separated the two germline ends. Germline V gene data show CDR1 as LGHDT and CDR2 as YNNKEL (reference sequence). The CDR3 spans 14 residues. Written as DNA, the CDR3 is TGTGCCAGCAGCCAAGCGGGAACTGGAAACACCATATATTTT. It is translated as CASSQAGTGNTIYF.

The rearrangement links TRBV2 to TRBJ2-3, with D unresolved. Germline V lookup: CDR1 SNHLY, CDR2 FYNNEI. Trimming left V 7 bases short and J 0 bases short, with 14 bases between. CDR3 length: 15 residues. Here the CDR3 DNA reads TGTGCCAGCAAAATTCCAGGTTCTAGCACAGATACGCAGTATTTT. This encodes CASKIPGSSTDTQYF.

The genes are TRBV28 and TRBJ1-3; no clear D gene. The CDR3 is made up of 15 amino acids. Trimming stripped 5 bases from V and 2 bases from J, with 13 bases between. Germline V gene data show CDR1 as MDHEN and CDR2 as SYDVKM. The CDR3 DNA reads TGTGCCAGCAGTCGGGTGTTGGTCCCTGGAAACACCATATATTTT. As protein: CASSRVLVPGNTIYF.

The chain combines TRBV7-9 with TRBJ1-4; TRBD1 agrees at 9 bases. This CDR3 has 14 residues. Germline trimming cut 2 bases from V and 6 bases from J; bases unmatched to any gene: 1. The V gene's germline CDR1 is SEHNR and CDR2 FQNEAQ (reference sequence). The CDR3 loop reads CASSLRTGDEKLFF. Here the CDR3 DNA reads TGTGCCAGCAGCTTAAGGACAGGGGATGAAAAACTGTTTTTT.

This clone was seen only a few times. This rearrangement joins TRBV5-6 to TRBJ1-5; 8 positions match TRBD1. CDR1 is SGHDT, CDR2 YYEEEE, per germline. The junction had 9 bases not matched to a gene; V was cut back by 4 bases and J by 6 bases. CDR3 size: 15 residues. The CDR3 bases are TGTGCCAGCAGCCCCCGTCAGGGGGCTATTCAGCCCCAGCATTTT. It encodes CASSPRQGAIQPQHF.

This rearrangement joins TRBV19 to TRBJ1-1, with D perhaps matching TRBD1 (6 bases). This CDR3 contains 14 residues. V was shortened by 6 bases and J by 5 bases, with 16 bases between the two germline ends. Per the germline V gene, CDR1 is LNHDA and CDR2 is SQIVND (reference sequence). CDR3: CASRERGRGTEAFF. CDR3 in DNA: TGTGCCAGTAGAGAGAGGGGAAGGGGGACTGAAGCTTTCTTT.

The chain combines TRBV3-1 (or the pseudogene TRBV3-2) with TRBJ1-2, with a weak D call TRBD1 (5 bases). Trimming pared 11 bases from V and 4 bases from J, leaving 23 bases between. Germline V lookup: CDR1 LGHDT, CDR2 YNNKEL (reference sequence). The length of the CDR3 is 15 residues. In DNA form, the CDR3 reads TGTGCCCGAAGGGGCAGGGAGGAACCGACCTATGGCTACACCTTC. The encoded protein is CARRGREEPTYGYTF.

The rearrangement uses TRBV30 and TRBJ1-4; perhaps TRBD1 as D (6 bases). CDR1 is GTSNPN and CDR2 is SVGIG in the germline V gene (reference sequence). Trimming pared 2 bases from V and 0 bases from J, leaving 19 bases between. The length of the CDR3 is 18 residues. This CDR3 reads CAWSPPGGTPTTNEKLFF. Written as DNA, the CDR3 is TGTGCCTGGAGTCCTCCCGGGGGGACACCCACAACTAATGAAAAACTGTTTTTT.

This clone was counted a few times. The chain combines TRBV27 with TRBJ1-2, with 8 bases identical to TRBD1. In germline, CDR1 is MNHEY, CDR2 SMNVEV (reference sequence). The J segment lost 5 bases and the V segment lost 7 bases, leaving 12 bases of the junction unmatched. The CDR3 covers 15 residues. The CDR3 bases are TGTGCCAGCAATTCGCGGGACAGGCCTTGGTATGGCTACACCTTC. Translated: CASNSRDRPWYGYTF.

This clone was recorded once. The CDR3 loop is CASSPRSDGYTF. CDR3 in DNA: TGTGCCAGCAGCCCCCGTTCGGATGGCTACACCTTC. The V call is TRBV7-9, the J call TRBJ1-2; D is unclear. Germline CDR1 reads SEHNR; CDR2 reads FQNEAQ (reference sequence). The CDR3 is 12 amino acids. The V end lost 5 bases, the J end lost 6 bases, and 10 bases lay between the germline ends.

This clone showed up just a few times. The J gene is TRBJ1-1, the V gene TRBV27; D might be TRBD1 (5 bases). This CDR3 region has 15 residues. Trimming stripped 2 bases from V and 0 bases from J, with 10 bases between. The germline gives CDR1 MNHEY, CDR2 SMNVEV (reference sequence). The CDR3 spells CASSLAMDMNTEAFF. The CDR3 DNA sequence: TGTGCCAGCAGTTTAGCGATGGACATGAACACTGAAGCTTTCTTT.

V is TRBV12-5 and J is TRBJ2-2, with D tentatively TRBD1 (6 bases). Trimming cost V 0 bases and J 7 bases, with 12 bases left between them. Germline assignment: CDR1 LGHNT and CDR2 FRNRAP. The CDR3 consists of 15 residues. CDR3 loop: CASGLVWGLVGELFF. The CDR3 bases are TGTGCTAGTGGTTTGGTATGGGGGCTGGTCGGGGAGCTGTTTTTT.

The rearrangement links TRBV11-2 to TRBJ1-3; D is possibly TRBD1 (5 bases). Trimming left V 6 bases short and J 4 bases short, with 10 bases between. The length of the CDR3 is 13 residues. CDR1 SGHAT and CDR2 FQNNGV come from the germline V gene. CDR3 DNA sequence: TGTGCCAGCAGTTGGACATCCGGAAACACCATATATTTT. Its protein is CASSWTSGNTIYF.

The chain recombines TRBV3-1 (or the pseudogene TRBV3-2) with TRBJ1-2, with 10 bases identical to TRBD1. Germline values: CDR1 LGHDT, CDR2 YNNKEL (reference sequence). This CDR3 contains 15 residues. Unmatched junction bases numbered 7, after V lost 5 bases and J lost 4 bases. DNA of the CDR3: TGTGCCAGCAGCACCCGGACAGGGGGAGGCTATGGCTACACCTTC. Translating it yields CASSTRTGGGYGYTF.

V gene TRBV29-1 combines with J gene TRBJ2-1; the match to TRBD2 covers 13 bases. This CDR3 comprises 15 residues. V was clipped by 6 bases and J by 10 bases; unmatched bases: 12. The germline gives CDR1 SQVTM, CDR2 ANQGSEA. The CDR3 loop is CSVTTQLAGGHEQFF. DNA of the CDR3: TGCAGCGTCACCACACAACTAGCGGGGGGGCACGAGCAGTTCTTC.

V is TRBV7-3 and J is TRBJ2-7; TRBD1 agrees at 7 bases. CDR3 length equals 15 residues. The J segment lost 3 bases and the V segment lost 1 base, leaving 6 bases of the junction unmatched. Germline V gene lookup returns CDR1 SGHTA and CDR2 FQGTGA. Here the CDR3 reads CASSLSPRDSYEQYF. CDR3 DNA sequence: TGTGCCAGCAGCTTAAGCCCGAGGGACAGCTACGAGCAGTACTTC.

This clone was seen a few times. V and J are TRBV19 and TRBJ1-5; D might be TRBD1 (5 bases). V was clipped by 2 bases and J by 7 bases, with 12 bases between them. The CDR3 totals 14 residues. Germline V gene data show CDR1 as LNHDA and CDR2 as SQIVND (reference sequence). The CDR3 nucleotides are TGTGCCAGTAGTATAAAGGGGTGGGGACAGCCCCAGCATTTT. It is translated as CASSIKGWGQPQHF.

The chain combines TRBV3-1 (or the pseudogene TRBV3-2) with TRBJ1-2, with D perhaps TRBD1 (5 bases). Germline CDR1 and CDR2: LGHDT and YNNKEL (reference sequence). The CDR3 is made up of 15 amino acids. The V and J ends lost 6 bases and 4 bases respectively, with 18 bases between them. The CDR3 protein is CASSQTGGEAYGYTF. In DNA, the CDR3 is TGTGCCAGCAGTCAAACGGGGGGTGAGGCCTATGGCTACACCTTC.

The CDR3 region has the DNA TGTGCCTGGAGCCTGGAGGGACGCTATGGCTACACCTTC. Encoded protein: CAWSLEGRYGYTF. The genes are TRBV30 and TRBJ1-2; D possibly corresponds to TRBD1 (5 bases). Between the trimmed V and J ends, which lost 3 bases and 4 bases, there was a span of 12 bases. The germline V gene encodes CDR1 GTSNPN and CDR2 SVGIG (reference sequence). The CDR3 is 13 residues long.

V is TRBV5-1 and J is TRBJ1-2; D is unresolved. Looked up from germline, CDR1 is SGHRS and CDR2 is YFSETQ. V lost 4 bases to trimming and J lost 4 bases, with 14 bases between them. This CDR3 spans 14 amino acids. The CDR3 loop is CASSLGVTLYGYTF. The CDR3 DNA is TGCGCCAGCAGCCTAGGCGTGACCCTCTATGGCTACACCTTC.

The V and J genes are TRBV6-2 or TRBV6-3 and TRBJ1-2; D is unresolved. Trimming shortened V by 2 bases and J by 0 bases, and 7 bases separated the two germline ends. This CDR3 region has 14 residues. Germline V gene lookup returns CDR1 MNHEY and CDR2 SVGEGT. The CDR3 here is CASSYGSTNYGYTF. The CDR3 DNA is TGTGCCAGCAGTTACGGTTCTACTAACTATGGCTACACCTTC.